This TCR beta chain was obtained from a study of blood T cell repertoires in COVID-19. Study-level background: COVID-19 samples collected from the United States, Italy and Spain covered acute and convalescent phases. In each case, the material was cDNA or gDNA derived from T cells, B-cell-depleted T cells, or PBMCs.

Germline V CDR1 and CDR2: SGHTA, FQGNSA. This CDR3 spans 16 amino acids. J lost 6 bases, V lost 0 bases, and 1 base had no gene match. Under the authors' procedure: Amplification of reference gene primers was used by the study to estimate nucleated cell counts. Sequencing was performed with immunoSEQ multiplex PCR; in TCRdb, only in-frame clones are kept and a portion is missing. V and J calls and clone size follow that table, whereas D and trimming were derived from the DNA. Among roughly 180,000 clones listed, roughly 76% were seen once. Sequenced: peripheral blood. The receptor was derived from a woman in her forties or fifties with active or convalescent COVID-19. J is TRBJ2-3 and V is TRBV7-2; 15 bases agree with TRBD2. The DNA of the CDR3 is TGTGCCAGCAGCTTAGCCGGGACTAGCGGGGGGGATACGCAGTATTTT. It specifies CASSLAGTSGGDTQYF.